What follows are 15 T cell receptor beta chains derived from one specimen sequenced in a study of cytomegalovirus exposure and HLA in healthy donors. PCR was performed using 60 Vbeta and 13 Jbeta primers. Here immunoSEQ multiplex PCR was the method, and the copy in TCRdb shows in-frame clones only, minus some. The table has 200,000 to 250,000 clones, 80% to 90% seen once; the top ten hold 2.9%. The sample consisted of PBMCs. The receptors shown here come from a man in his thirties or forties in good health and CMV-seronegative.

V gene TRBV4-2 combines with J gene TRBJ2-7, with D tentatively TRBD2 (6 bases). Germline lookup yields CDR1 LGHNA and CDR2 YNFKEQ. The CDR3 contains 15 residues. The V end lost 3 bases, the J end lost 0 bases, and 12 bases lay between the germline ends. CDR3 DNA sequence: TGTGCCAGCAGCCAGGCGGCGGGGAGCTCCTACGAGCAGTACTTC. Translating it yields CASSQAAGSSYEQYF.

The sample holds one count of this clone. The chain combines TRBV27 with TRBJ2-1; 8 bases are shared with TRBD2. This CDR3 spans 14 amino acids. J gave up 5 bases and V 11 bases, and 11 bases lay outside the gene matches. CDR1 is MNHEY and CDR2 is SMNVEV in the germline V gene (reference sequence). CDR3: CAVGREGINNEQFF. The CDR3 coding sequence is TGTGCCGTGGGACGGGAGGGGATTAACAATGAGCAGTTCTTC.

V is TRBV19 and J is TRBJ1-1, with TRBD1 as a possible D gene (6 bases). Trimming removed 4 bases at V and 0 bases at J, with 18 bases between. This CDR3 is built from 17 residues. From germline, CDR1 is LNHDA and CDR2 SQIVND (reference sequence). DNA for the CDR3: TGTGCCAGTAGTAGACGACAGGCTCGCTATTTGAACACTGAAGCTTTCTTT. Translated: CASSRRQARYLNTEAFF.

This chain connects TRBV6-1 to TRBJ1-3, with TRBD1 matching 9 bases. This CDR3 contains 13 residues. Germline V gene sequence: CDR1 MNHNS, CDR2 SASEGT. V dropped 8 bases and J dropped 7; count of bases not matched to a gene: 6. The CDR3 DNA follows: TGTGCCAGCTCGGGACAGGGACGGAACACCATATATTTT. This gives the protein CASSGQGRNTIYF.

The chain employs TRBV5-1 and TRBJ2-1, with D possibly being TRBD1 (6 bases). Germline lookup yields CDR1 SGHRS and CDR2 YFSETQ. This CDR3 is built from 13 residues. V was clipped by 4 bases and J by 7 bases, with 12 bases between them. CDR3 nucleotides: TGCGCCAGCAGCCCCTATAGGGGGAATGAGCAGTTCTTC. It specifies CASSPYRGNEQFF.

The CDR3 here is CASSGRDRDHSPLHF. Written as DNA, the CDR3 is TGTGCCAGCAGTGGCCGGGACAGGGACCATTCACCCCTCCACTTT. This chain joins TRBV6-1 and TRBJ1-6, with TRBD1 identical over 9 bases. The ends lost 4 bases at V and 8 bases at J; junction bases unmatched: 6. CDR3 length equals 15 residues. Per germline, CDR1 MNHNS and CDR2 SASEGT.

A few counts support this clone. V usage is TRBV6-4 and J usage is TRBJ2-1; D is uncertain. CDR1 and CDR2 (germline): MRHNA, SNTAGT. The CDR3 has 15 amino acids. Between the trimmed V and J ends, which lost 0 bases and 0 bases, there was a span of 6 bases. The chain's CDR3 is CASSDSAGSYNEQFF. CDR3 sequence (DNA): TGTGCCAGCAGTGACTCGGCAGGCTCCTACAATGAGCAGTTCTTC.

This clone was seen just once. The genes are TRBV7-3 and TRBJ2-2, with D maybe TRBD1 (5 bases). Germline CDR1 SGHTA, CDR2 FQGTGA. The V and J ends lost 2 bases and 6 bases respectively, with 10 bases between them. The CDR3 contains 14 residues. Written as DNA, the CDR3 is TGTGCCAGCAGCTTACAGGGTATTTCCGGGGAGCTGTTTTTT. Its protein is CASSLQGISGELFF.

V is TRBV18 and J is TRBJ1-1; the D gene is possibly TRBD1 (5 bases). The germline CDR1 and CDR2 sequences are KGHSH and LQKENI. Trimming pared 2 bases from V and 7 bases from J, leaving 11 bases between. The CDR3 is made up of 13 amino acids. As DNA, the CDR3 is TGTGCCAGCTCACCATCTCCGGGGGGTGAAGCTTTCTTT. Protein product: CASSPSPGGEAFF. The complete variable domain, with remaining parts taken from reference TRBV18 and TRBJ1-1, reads NAGVMQNPRHLVRRRGQEARLRCSPMKGHSHVYWYRQLPEEGLKFMVYLQKENIIDESGMPKERFSAEFPKEGPSILRIQQVVRGDSAAYFCASSPSPGGEAFFGQGTRLTVV.

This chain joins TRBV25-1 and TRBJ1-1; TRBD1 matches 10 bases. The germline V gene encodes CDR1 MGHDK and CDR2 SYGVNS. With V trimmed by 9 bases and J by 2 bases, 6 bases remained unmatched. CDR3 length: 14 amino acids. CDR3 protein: CASRDRGFNTEAFF. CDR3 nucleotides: TGTGCCAGTAGGGACAGGGGTTTTAACACTGAAGCTTTCTTT.

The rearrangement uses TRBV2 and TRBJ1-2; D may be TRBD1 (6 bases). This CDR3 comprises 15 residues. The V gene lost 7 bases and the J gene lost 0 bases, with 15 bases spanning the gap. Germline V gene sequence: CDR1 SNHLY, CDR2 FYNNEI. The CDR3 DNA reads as TGTGCCAGCATCAACAACAGGGCCACTAACTATGGCTACACCTTC. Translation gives CASINNRATNYGYTF.

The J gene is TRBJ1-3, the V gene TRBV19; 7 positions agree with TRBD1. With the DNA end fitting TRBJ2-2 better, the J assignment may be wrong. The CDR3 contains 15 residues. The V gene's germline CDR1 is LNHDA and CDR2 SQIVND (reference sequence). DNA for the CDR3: TGTGCCAGTAGTCCCTCGACAGGGTTTCCCGGGGAGCTGTTTTTT. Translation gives CASSPSTGFPGELFF.

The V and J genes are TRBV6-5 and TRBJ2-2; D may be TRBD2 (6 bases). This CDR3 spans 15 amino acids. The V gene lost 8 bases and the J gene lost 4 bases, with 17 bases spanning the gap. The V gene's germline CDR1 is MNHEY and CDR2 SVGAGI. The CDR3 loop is CASGFSGMATGELFF. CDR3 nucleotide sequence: TGTGCCAGCGGCTTTAGCGGTATGGCCACCGGGGAGCTGTTTTTT.

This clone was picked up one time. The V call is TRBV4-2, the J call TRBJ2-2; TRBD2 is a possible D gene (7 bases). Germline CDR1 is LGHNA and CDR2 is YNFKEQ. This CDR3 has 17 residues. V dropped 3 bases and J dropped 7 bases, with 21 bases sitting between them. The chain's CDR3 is CASSQAPPGGPGGELFF. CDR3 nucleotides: TGTGCCAGCAGCCAGGCCCCCCCGGGGGGCCCCGGCGGGGAGCTGTTTTTT.

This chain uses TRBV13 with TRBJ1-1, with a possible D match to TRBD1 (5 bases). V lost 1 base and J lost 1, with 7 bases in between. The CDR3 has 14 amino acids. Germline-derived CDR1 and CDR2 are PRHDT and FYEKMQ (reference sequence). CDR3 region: CASSLAGGNTEAFF. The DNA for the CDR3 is TGTGCCAGCAGCTTAGCGGGGGGGAACACTGAAGCTTTCTTT.